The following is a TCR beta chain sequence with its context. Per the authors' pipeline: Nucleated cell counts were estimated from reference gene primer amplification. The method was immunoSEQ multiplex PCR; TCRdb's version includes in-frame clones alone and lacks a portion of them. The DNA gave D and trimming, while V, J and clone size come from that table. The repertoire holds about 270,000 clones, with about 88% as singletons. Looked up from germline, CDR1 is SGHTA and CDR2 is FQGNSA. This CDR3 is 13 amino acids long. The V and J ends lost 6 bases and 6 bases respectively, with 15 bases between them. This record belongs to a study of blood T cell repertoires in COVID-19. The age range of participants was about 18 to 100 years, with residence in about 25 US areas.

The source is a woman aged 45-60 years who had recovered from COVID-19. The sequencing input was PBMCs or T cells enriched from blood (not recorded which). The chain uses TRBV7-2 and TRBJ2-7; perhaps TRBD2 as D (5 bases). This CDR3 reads CASSLGLTPEQYF. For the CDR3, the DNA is TGTGCCAGCAGTCTCGGACTCACTCCCGAGCAGTACTTC.